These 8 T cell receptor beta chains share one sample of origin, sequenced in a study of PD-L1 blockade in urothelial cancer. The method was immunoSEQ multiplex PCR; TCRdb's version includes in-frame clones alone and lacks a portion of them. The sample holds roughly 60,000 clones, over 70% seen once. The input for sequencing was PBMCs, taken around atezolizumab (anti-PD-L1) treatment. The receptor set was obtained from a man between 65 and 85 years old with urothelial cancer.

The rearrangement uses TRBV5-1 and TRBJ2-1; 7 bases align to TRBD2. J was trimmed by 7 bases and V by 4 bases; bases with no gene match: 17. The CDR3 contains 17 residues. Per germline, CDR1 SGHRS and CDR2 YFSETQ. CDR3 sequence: CASSLVPLRERANEQFF. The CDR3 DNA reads TGCGCCAGCAGCCTCGTTCCCTTGCGGGAGAGGGCGAATGAGCAGTTCTTC.

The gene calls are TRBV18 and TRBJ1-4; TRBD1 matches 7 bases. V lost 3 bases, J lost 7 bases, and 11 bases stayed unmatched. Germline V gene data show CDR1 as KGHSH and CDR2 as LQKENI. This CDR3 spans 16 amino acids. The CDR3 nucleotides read TGTGCCAGCTCACCGTCAAACAGGGGTCCGGGTGAAAAACTGTTTTTT. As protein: CASSPSNRGPGEKLFF.

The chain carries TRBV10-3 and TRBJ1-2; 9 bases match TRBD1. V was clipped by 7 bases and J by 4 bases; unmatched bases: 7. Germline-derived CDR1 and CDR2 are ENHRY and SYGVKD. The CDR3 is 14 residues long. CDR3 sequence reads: CAIKGQGILYGYTF. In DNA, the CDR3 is TGTGCCATCAAAGGACAGGGGATTCTCTATGGCTACACCTTC.

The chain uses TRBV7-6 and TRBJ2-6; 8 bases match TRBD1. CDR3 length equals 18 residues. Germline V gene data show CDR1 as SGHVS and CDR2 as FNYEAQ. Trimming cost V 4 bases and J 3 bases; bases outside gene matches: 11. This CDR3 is CASSSGPGGRSGANVLTF. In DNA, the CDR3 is TGTGCCAGCAGCTCAGGACCAGGGGGCCGTAGTGGGGCCAACGTCCTGACTTTC. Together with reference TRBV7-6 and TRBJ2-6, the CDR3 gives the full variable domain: GAGVSQSPRYKVTKRGQDVALRCDPISGHVSLYWYRQALGQGPEFLTYFNYEAQQDKSGLPNDRFSAERPEGSISTLTIQRTEQRDSAMYRCASSSGPGGRSGANVLTFGAGSRLTVL.

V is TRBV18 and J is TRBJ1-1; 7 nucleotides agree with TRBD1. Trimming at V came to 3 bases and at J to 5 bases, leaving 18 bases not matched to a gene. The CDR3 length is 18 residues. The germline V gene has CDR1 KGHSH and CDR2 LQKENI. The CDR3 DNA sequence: TGTGCCAGCTCACCTCGCGCTGGTCTTACAGGGGTAGCAACTGAAGCTTTCTTT. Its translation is CASSPRAGLTGVATEAFF.

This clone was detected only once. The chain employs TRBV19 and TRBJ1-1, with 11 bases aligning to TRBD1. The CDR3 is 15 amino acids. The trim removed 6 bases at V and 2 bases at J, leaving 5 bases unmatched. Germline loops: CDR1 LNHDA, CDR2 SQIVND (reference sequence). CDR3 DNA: TGTGCCAGTAGGGACAGGGGGCGAGGTAACACTGAAGCTTTCTTT. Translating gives CASRDRGRGNTEAFF.

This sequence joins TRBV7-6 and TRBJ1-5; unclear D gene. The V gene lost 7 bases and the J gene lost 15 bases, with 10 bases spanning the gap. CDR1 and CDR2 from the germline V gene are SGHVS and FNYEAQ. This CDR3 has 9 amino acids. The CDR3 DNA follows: TGTGCCAGCAACACAATTCCGCATTTT. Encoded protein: CASNTIPHF.

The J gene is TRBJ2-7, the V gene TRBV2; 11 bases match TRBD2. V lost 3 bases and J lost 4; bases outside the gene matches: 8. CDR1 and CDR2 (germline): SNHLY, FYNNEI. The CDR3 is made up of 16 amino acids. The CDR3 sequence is CASSEWSRLAGYEQYF. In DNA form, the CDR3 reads TGTGCCAGCAGTGAGTGGTCTCGACTAGCGGGATACGAGCAGTACTTC.